These T cell receptor delta chains were read from a single sample in a study of gamma-delta T cells after stem cell transplantation. TCRdb fed the RT-PCR reads to CATT. The repertoire holds a few thousand delta-chain clones, with around 3.4% as singletons. Specimen: gamma-delta T cells. The source is a human donor. It is not recorded whose cells these are; they may come from a transplant donor. Both conserved end residues are part of each CDR3. D genes are given only for firm matches. The size field is filled for only some rows; it gives once, few, many or a size class.

clone_size d_call j_call v_call cdr3_nt cdr3_aa
NA NA TRDJ1 TRDV2 TGTGCCTGTGACACGTTACTGGGTTCCCGCGATAAACTCATCTTT CACDTLLGSRDKLIF
few NA TRDJ1 TRDV2 TGTGCCTGTGACACCGTACGTACCCTGGTGGAAGCTGGTGAACACAACGCTAAACTCATCTTT CACDTVRTLVEAGEHNAKLIF
few TRDD3 TRDJ1 TRDV2 TGTGCCTGTGACACCTTACTGGGGGATACGCGTACCGATAAACTCATCTTT CACDTLLGDTRTDKLIF
NA TRDD3 TRDJ1 TRDV2 TGTGCCTGTGACAGCGTAGGTACTGGGGGATACCTCACCGATAAACTCATCTTT CACDSVGTGGYLTDKLIF
medium-sized TRDD3 TRDJ2 TRDV1 TGTGCTCTTGGGGAACTGCGTTGGGATACTGGGTATGAAGCACAACTCTTCTTT CALGELRWDTGYEAQLFF
medium-sized TRDD3 TRDJ1 TRDV2 TGTGCCTGTGACAACGTACTGGGGGAACCAACCCGTTACACCGATAAACTCATCTTT CACDNVLGEPTRYTDKLIF
medium-sized TRDD3 TRDJ3 TRDV2 TGTGCCTGTGACACCGGGGGATACAGCTCCTGGGACACCCGACAGATGTTTTTC CACDTGGYSSWDTRQMFF
large TRDD3 TRDJ3 TRDV2 TGTGCCTGTGAGGCCGTACTGGGGGATACCCCCGGGTCCTGGGACACCCGACAGATGTTTTTC CACEAVLGDTPGSWDTRQMFF
medium-sized TRDD3 TRDJ1 TRDV2 TGTGCCTGTGACACCGGGTTATCTAGGCGACTGGGGGATAGTCACCCCAAGCGTAAACTCATCTTT CACDTGLSRRLGDSHPKRKLIF
medium-sized NA TRDJ1 TRDV2 TGTGCCTGTGACACGTTGGCGGGGGACACCGATAAACTCATCTTT CACDTLAGDTDKLIF
medium-sized NA TRDJ1 TRDV2 TGTGCCTGTGACACGCTGAGGGGATCCGGAGCTTCCGATAAACTCATCTTT CACDTLRGSGASDKLIF
medium-sized TRDD3 TRDJ3 TRDV2 TGTGCCTGTGACACGAGCAATCGGTGGGGGATACGCGATTCCTGGGACACCCGACAGATGTTTTTC CACDTSNRWGIRDSWDTRQMFF
few TRDD3 TRDJ1 TRDV2 TGTGCCTGTGACCCACTGGGGGATACCCGCCCAACTAACACCGATAAACTCATCTTT CACDPLGDTRPTNTDKLIF
few TRDD3 TRDJ1 TRDV2 TGTGCCTGTGACCCACTGATTAGGCGCTCTGGGGGCCTGTACACCGATAAACTCATCTTT CACDPLIRRSGGLYTDKLIF
large NA TRDJ1 TRDV2 TGTGCCTGTGACCCTGTTCCTAAACGAGAGGGATACAGCGATAAACTCATCTTT CACDPVPKREGYSDKLIF
medium-sized NA TRDJ1 TRDV2 TGTGCCTGTGTGGCGGTGGGGCTGTCCGATAAACTCATCTTT CACVAVGLSDKLIF